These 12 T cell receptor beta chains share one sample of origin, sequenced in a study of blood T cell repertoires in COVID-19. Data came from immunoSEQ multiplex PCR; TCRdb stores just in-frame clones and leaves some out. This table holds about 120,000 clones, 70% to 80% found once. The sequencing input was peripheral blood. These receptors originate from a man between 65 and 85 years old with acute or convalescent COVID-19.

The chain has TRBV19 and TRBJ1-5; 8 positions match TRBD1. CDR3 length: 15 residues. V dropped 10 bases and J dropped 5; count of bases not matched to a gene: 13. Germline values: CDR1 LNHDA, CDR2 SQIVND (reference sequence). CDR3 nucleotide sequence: TGTGCCACAAAAGACAGGGGTGGGAATCATCAGCCCCAGCATTTT. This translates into CATKDRGGNHQPQHF.

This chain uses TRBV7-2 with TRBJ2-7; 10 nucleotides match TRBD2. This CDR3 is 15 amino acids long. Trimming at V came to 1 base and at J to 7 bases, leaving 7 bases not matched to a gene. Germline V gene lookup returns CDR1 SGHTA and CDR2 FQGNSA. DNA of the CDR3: TGTGCCAGCAGCTTAGTAGCTAGCGGGAGAGGGGAGCAGTACTTC. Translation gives CASSLVASGRGEQYF.

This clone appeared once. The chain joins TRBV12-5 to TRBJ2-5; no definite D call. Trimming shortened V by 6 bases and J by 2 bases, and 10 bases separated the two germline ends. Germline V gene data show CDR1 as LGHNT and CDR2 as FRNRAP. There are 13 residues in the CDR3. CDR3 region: CASGSPTQETQYF. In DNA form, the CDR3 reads TGTGCTAGTGGCTCCCCCACTCAAGAGACCCAGTACTTC.

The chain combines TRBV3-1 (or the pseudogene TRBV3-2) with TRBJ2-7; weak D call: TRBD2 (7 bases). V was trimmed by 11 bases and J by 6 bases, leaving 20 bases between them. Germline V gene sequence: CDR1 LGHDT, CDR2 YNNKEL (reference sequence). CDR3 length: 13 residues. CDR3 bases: TGTGCCTCGTCGACGATTGGGGGGGCCGAGCAGTACTTC. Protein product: CASSTIGGAEQYF.

CDR3 sequence: CASSLGQLQETQYF. DNA of the CDR3: TGTGCCAGCAGCTTAGGACAGTTGCAAGAGACCCAGTACTTC. This chain links TRBV7-9 with TRBJ2-5; D is perhaps TRBD1 (5 bases). The germline V gene has CDR1 SEHNR and CDR2 FQNEAQ (reference sequence). The length of the CDR3 is 14 residues. V was clipped by 1 base and J by 2 bases, with 8 bases between them.

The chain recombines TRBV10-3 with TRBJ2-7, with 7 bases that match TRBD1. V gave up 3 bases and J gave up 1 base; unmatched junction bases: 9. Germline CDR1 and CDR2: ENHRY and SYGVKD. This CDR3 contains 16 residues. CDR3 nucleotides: TGTGCCATCAGTGACTTAGGACAGGTGGAGTCCTACGAGCAGTACTTC. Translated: CAISDLGQVESYEQYF.

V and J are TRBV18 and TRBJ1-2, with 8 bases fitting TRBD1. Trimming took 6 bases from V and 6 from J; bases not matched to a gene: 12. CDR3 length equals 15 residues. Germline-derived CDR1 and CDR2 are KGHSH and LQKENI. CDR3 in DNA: TGTGCCAGCTCCTCTTCGGGCGACAGGGGTGATGGCTACACCTTC. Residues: CASSSSGDRGDGYTF.

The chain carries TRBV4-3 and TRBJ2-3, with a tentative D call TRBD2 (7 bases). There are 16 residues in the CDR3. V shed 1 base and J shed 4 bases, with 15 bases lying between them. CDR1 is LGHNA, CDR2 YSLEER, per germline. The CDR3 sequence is CASSQAARGGADTQYF. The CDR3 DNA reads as TGCGCCAGCAGCCAAGCGGCTAGGGGGGGGGCAGATACGCAGTATTTT.

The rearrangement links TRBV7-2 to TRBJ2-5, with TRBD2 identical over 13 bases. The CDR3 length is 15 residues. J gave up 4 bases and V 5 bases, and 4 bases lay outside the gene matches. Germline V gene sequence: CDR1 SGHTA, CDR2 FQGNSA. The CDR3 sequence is CASSPRTSGRETQYF. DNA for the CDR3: TGTGCCAGCAGCCCACGGACTAGCGGGAGAGAGACCCAGTACTTC.

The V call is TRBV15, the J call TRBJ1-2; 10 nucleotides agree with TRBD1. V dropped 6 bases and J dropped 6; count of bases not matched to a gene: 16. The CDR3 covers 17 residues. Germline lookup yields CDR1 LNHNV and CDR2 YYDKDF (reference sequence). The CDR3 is CATSRPGTGVNLNGYTF. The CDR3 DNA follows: TGTGCCACCAGTCGACCCGGGACAGGGGTAAACCTGAATGGCTACACCTTC. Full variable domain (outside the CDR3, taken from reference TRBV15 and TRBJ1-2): DAMVIQNPRYQVTQFGKPVTLSCSQTLNHNVMYWYQQKSSQAPKLLFHYYDKDFNNEADTPDNFQSRRPNTSFCFLDIRSPGLGDTAMYLCATSRPGTGVNLNGYTFGSGTRLTVV.

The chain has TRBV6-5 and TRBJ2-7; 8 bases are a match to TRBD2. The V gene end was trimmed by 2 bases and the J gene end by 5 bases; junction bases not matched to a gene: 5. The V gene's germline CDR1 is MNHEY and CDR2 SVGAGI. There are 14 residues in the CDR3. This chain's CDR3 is CASSYDGRENEQYF. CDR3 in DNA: TGTGCCAGCAGTTACGACGGGAGGGAAAACGAGCAGTACTTC.

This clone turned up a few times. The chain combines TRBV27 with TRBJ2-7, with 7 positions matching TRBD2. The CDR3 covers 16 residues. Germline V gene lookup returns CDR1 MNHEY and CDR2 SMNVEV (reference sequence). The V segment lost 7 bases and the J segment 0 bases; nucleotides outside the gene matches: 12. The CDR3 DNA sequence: TGTGCCAGCAACAATTTCCGAGCGGGAAGCTCCTACGAGCAGTACTTC. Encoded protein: CASNNFRAGSSYEQYF.